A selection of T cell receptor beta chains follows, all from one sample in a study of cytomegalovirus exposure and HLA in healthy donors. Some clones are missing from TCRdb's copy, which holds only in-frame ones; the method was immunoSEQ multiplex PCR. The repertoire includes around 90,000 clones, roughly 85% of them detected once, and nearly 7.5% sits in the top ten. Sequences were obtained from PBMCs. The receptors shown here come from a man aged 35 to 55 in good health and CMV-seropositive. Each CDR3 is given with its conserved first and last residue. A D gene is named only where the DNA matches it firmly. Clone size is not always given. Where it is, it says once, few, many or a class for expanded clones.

CDR3aa: CASSPRGRPGGEQYF
CDR3nt: TGTGCCAGTAGCCCCCGTGGGAGACCCGGCGGGGAGCAGTACTTC
abundance: .
v_gene: TRBV19
j_gene: TRBJ2-5
d_gene: .

CDR3aa: CASRIGQFFTDTQYF
CDR3nt: TGTGCCAGCAGAATCGGACAGTTTTTCACAGATACGCAGTATTTT
abundance: few
v_gene: TRBV5-6
j_gene: TRBJ2-3
d_gene: .

CDR3aa: CASSKGGRFGKGEQFF
CDR3nt: TGTGCCAGCAGCAAAGGCGGGAGGTTCGGTAAGGGTGAGCAGTTCTTC
abundance: .
v_gene: TRBV5-6
j_gene: TRBJ2-1
d_gene: TRBD2

CDR3aa: CASSLWRQGAKGEQFF
CDR3nt: TGTGCCAGCAGTTTATGGAGACAGGGGGCTAAGGGTGAGCAGTTCTTC
abundance: .
v_gene: TRBV27
j_gene: TRBJ2-1
d_gene: TRBD1

CDR3aa: CSVSQGATEAFF
CDR3nt: TGCAGCGTCAGTCAGGGGGCCACTGAAGCTTTCTTT
abundance: .
v_gene: TRBV29-1
j_gene: TRBJ1-1
d_gene: TRBD1

CDR3aa: CASSDRDRGTDTQYF
CDR3nt: TGTGCCAGCAGTGACCGGGACAGGGGCACAGATACGCAGTATTTT
abundance: .
v_gene: TRBV6-1
j_gene: TRBJ2-3
d_gene: TRBD1

CDR3aa: CASSNPLAGQETQYF
CDR3nt: TGTGCCAGCAGCAACCCACTAGCGGGGCAAGAGACCCAGTACTTC
abundance: .
v_gene: TRBV5-5
j_gene: TRBJ2-5
d_gene: TRBD2

CDR3aa: CASSPGYPANTIYF
CDR3nt: TGTGCCAGCTCACCGGGCTATCCGGCAAACACCATATATTTT
abundance: .
v_gene: TRBV18
j_gene: TRBJ1-3
d_gene: .

CDR3aa: CASSQSDYLRRELETQYF
CDR3nt: TGCGCCAGCAGTCAGTCCGACTATTTACGACGGGAACTAGAGACCCAGTACTTC
abundance: once
v_gene: TRBV23-1
j_gene: TRBJ2-5
d_gene: .

CDR3aa: CASSLETGVQYEQYF
CDR3nt: TGTGCCAGCAGCTTAGAAACGGGAGTTCAGTACGAGCAGTACTTC
abundance: .
v_gene: TRBV11-2
j_gene: TRBJ2-7
d_gene: .

CDR3aa: CASRPGQGGDEQYF
CDR3nt: TGTGCCAGCAGACCCGGACAGGGGGGGGACGAGCAGTACTTC
abundance: .
v_gene: TRBV6-6
j_gene: TRBJ2-7
d_gene: TRBD1

CDR3aa: CASSMDVGGAGQPQHF
CDR3nt: TGTGCCAGTAGTATGGACGTGGGGGGGGCAGGTCAGCCCCAGCATTTT
abundance: .
v_gene: TRBV19
j_gene: TRBJ1-5
d_gene: .

CDR3aa: CASSLVKGTSRSGANVLTF
CDR3nt: TGTGCCAGCAGCTTAGTTAAAGGGACAAGCCGCTCTGGGGCCAACGTCCTGACTTTC
abundance: few
v_gene: TRBV7-8
j_gene: TRBJ2-6
d_gene: .

CDR3aa: CASSIEAGERGELFF
CDR3nt: TGTGCCAGTAGTATAGAGGCAGGGGAAAGAGGGGAGCTGTTTTTT
abundance: .
v_gene: TRBV19
j_gene: TRBJ2-2
d_gene: .

CDR3aa: CASSLNGAARELFF
CDR3nt: TGTGCCAGCAGCTTAAACGGTGCGGCAAGGGAGCTGTTTTTT
abundance: .
v_gene: TRBV11-2
j_gene: TRBJ2-2
d_gene: .

CDR3aa: CASRRDSLNQPQHF
CDR3nt: TGTGCCAGCAGACGGGACAGCCTCAATCAGCCCCAGCATTTT
abundance: .
v_gene: TRBV28
j_gene: TRBJ1-5
d_gene: TRBD1

CDR3aa: CASSPRGSAFANTGELFF
CDR3nt: TGCGCCAGCAGCCCCCGGGGGAGCGCCTTCGCGAACACCGGGGAGCTGTTTTTT
abundance: .
v_gene: TRBV4-1
j_gene: TRBJ2-2
d_gene: .

CDR3aa: CSVAGQGDQPQHF
CDR3nt: TGCAGCGTTGCGGGACAGGGGGATCAGCCCCAGCATTTT
abundance: few
v_gene: TRBV29-1
j_gene: TRBJ1-5
d_gene: TRBD1

CDR3aa: CASRDRADQPQHF
CDR3nt: TGTGCCAGCAGGGACAGGGCTGATCAGCCCCAGCATTTT
abundance: few
v_gene: TRBV6-5
j_gene: TRBJ1-5
d_gene: TRBD1

CDR3aa: CASSETGGSGYTF
CDR3nt: TGTGCCAGCAGCGAGACAGGGGGCAGCGGCTACACCTTC
abundance: .
v_gene: TRBV27
j_gene: TRBJ1-2
d_gene: TRBD1

CDR3aa: CASSLDRVRETDGYTF
CDR3nt: TGTGCCAGCAGCCTGGATCGGGTCAGGGAAACGGATGGCTACACCTTC
abundance: .
v_gene: TRBV7-8
j_gene: TRBJ1-2
d_gene: .